Following are 10 T cell receptor beta chains from one sample sequenced in a study of CD4 T cells in relation to SARS-CoV-2 and coronaviruses. These receptors lack a known antigen. Unexposed donor CD4+ T cells date from about 2010-2018, before the COVID-19 pandemic. Isolation of CD4+ T cells took place after approximately 11 days in culture. This table comes from immunoSEQ multiplex PCR, and its TCRdb copy is limited to in-frame clones, with some not included. The sample has 20,000 to 25,000 clones, 76% seen once; the top ten hold around a sixth. Sequencing was carried out using CD4+ T cells from PBMCs, cultured in vitro. The source of these receptors is a human donor in good health.

This sequence joins TRBV2 and TRBJ1-6; D is uncertain. This CDR3 spans 14 amino acids. Trimming cost V 4 bases and J 8 bases, with 12 bases left between them. Germline CDR1 SNHLY, CDR2 FYNNEI. For the CDR3, the DNA is TGTGCCAGCAGTGTTGTGTTCGGGGATTCACCCCTCCACTTT. Its translation is CASSVVFGDSPLHF.

DNA for the CDR3: TGTGCCAGCTCACCACCGTATAGCGGGCAGCAGGGTGAGCAGTTCTTC. Amino acids: CASSPPYSGQQGEQFF. V and J are TRBV18 and TRBJ2-1; 7 positions match TRBD2. Trimming removed 0 bases from V and 9 bases from J; junction bases left unmatched: 11. Germline CDR1 and CDR2: KGHSH and LQKENI. The CDR3 has 16 residues. Full variable domain (missing parts from reference TRBV18 and TRBJ2-1): NAGVMQNPRHLVRRRGQEARLRCSPMKGHSHVYWYRQLPEEGLKFMVYLQKENIIDESGMPKERFSAEFPKEGPSILRIQQVVRGDSAAYFCASSPPYSGQQGEQFFGPGTRLTVL.

The chain employs TRBV7-9 and TRBJ2-1; 8 nucleotides match TRBD1. Germline V lookup: CDR1 SEHNR, CDR2 FQNEAQ (reference sequence). V shed 6 bases, J shed 0 bases, and the junction held 7 bases outside the gene matches. The CDR3 extends over 16 amino acids. The CDR3 loop reads CASSRTGTSSYNEQFF. In DNA form, the CDR3 reads TGTGCCAGCAGTAGGACAGGGACCAGCTCCTACAATGAGCAGTTCTTC.

This clone was seen once. The chain uses TRBV9 and TRBJ2-1, with D perhaps matching TRBD2 (7 bases). With 3 bases removed from V and 4 bases from J, the gap between germline ends came to 20 bases. This CDR3 region has 17 residues. CDR1 SGDLS and CDR2 YYNGEE come from the germline V gene. The CDR3 loop is CASSEGWGGHIYNEQFF. The CDR3 DNA follows: TGTGCCAGCAGCGAGGGGTGGGGGGGCCACATTTACAATGAGCAGTTCTTC.

The V call is TRBV19, the J call TRBJ2-2; D is uncertain. Deletions cut 1 base from V and 7 bases from J, with 13 bases between. The CDR3 sequence is 15 residues long. Germline V gene lookup returns CDR1 LNHDA and CDR2 SQIVND (reference sequence). The CDR3 DNA is TGTGCCAGTAGTATAGTTGGTGTTCCAATCGGGGAGCTGTTTTTT. It is translated as CASSIVGVPIGELFF.

The V and J genes are TRBV11-2 and TRBJ2-4; 7 positions agree with TRBD2. In germline, CDR1 is SGHAT, CDR2 FQNNGV. J was trimmed by 0 bases and V by 0 bases; bases with no gene match: 8. CDR3 length equals 18 residues. The CDR3 DNA reads TGTGCCAGCAGCTTAGATCGTCCGGGGACTATAGCCAAAAACATTCAGTACTTC. Encoded protein: CASSLDRPGTIAKNIQYF.

This clone came up once. The CDR3: CASSDSSASVPHEQFF. CDR3 in DNA: TGTGCCAGCAGCGACTCGAGCGCGAGCGTCCCCCATGAGCAGTTCTTC. This rearrangement joins TRBV7-3 to TRBJ2-1; D not certain. Trimming left V 5 bases short and J 8 bases short, with 22 bases between. CDR3 size: 16 residues. Per germline, CDR1 SGHTA and CDR2 FQGTGA.

The chain has TRBV18 and TRBJ2-1; D might be TRBD1 (6 bases). V lost 8 bases to trimming and J lost 7 bases, with 18 bases between them. The CDR3 consists of 14 residues. CDR1 KGHSH and CDR2 LQKENI come from the germline V gene. The DNA of the CDR3 is TGTGCCAGCGGAACACAGGGAGTCCGTAATGAGCAGTTCTTC. This translates into CASGTQGVRNEQFF.

This clone was seen a handful of times. The V and J genes are TRBV10-1 and TRBJ2-7; possibly TRBD2 for D (5 bases). Germline V lookup: CDR1 WNHNN, CDR2 SYGVQD (reference sequence). Trimming removed 3 bases at V and 4 bases at J, with 7 bases between. The CDR3 consists of 12 residues. The CDR3 protein is CASSDGGYEQYF. CDR3 bases: TGCGCCAGCAGTGACGGAGGATACGAGCAGTACTTC.

V and J are TRBV28 and TRBJ2-7; TRBD2 is a possible D gene (5 bases). This CDR3 is built from 14 residues. The germline V gene encodes CDR1 MDHEN and CDR2 SYDVKM. Trimming pared 2 bases from V and 5 bases from J, leaving 13 bases between. CDR3: CASSLLSGSDEQYF. CDR3 nucleotide sequence: TGTGCCAGCAGTTTACTCTCGGGATCGGACGAGCAGTACTTC.